This is a list of T cell receptor beta chains from one sample in a study of regulatory T cells in long-lasting Graves disease. A single record per CDR3 protein comes from TCRdb applying MiXCR to the multiplex PCR reads. The data contain 530,000 or so distinct CDR3 sequences, less than 15% of them seen just once; the ten biggest clones take up roughly a tenth. These records were also assigned to another study, of T cells in Graves' hyperthyroidism and ophthalmopathy.

Source: peripheral blood mononuclear cells (PBMCs), taken at new diagnosis, from a patient treated with antithyroid drugs. The receptors come from a man aged 30 to 45 with Graves disease. The conserved cysteine and the conserved F or W are not part of the CDR3 here. Clone sizes are given selectively: once, few, many, or a class where the clone is expanded.

V gene: TRBV2
clone size: few
J gene: TRBJ2-7
CDR3 protein: ASSETVGTYEQC

V gene: TRBV19
clone size: few
J gene: TRBJ2-6
CDR3 protein: ASSIGTGESGANVLT

V gene: TRBV19
clone size: many
J gene: TRBJ2-1
CDR3 protein: ASRGISSYNEQF

V gene: TRBV11-2
clone size: many
J gene: TRBJ1-1
CDR3 protein: ASSRPRGRGTEAF

V gene: TRBV9
clone size: .
J gene: TRBJ2-1
CDR3 protein: ASSVGSLGTSGYYNEQF

V gene: TRBV24-1
clone size: many
J gene: TRBJ2-1
CDR3 protein: ATSGRLGSSYNEQF

V gene: TRBV27
clone size: .
J gene: TRBJ2-1
CDR3 protein: ASRPRKGTTLGPYNEQF

V gene: TRBV5-1
clone size: few
J gene: TRBJ1-5
CDR3 protein: ASSMGRNQPQH

V gene: TRBV7-2
clone size: many
J gene: TRBJ2-5
CDR3 protein: ASSLDGKTQY

V gene: TRBV19
clone size: .
J gene: TRBJ2-5
CDR3 protein: ASKLAEPPPETQY

V gene: TRBV6-1
clone size: .
J gene: TRBJ2-1
CDR3 protein: ASSTEGYNEQF

V gene: TRBV27
clone size: .
J gene: TRBJ2-1
CDR3 protein: ASSLRWGTSGSKYNEQF

V gene: TRBV6-1
clone size: few
J gene: TRBJ1-3
CDR3 protein: ASSSLTGFPGNTIY

V gene: TRBV3-1
clone size: many
J gene: TRBJ1-1
CDR3 protein: ASSPGTGASEAF

V gene: TRBV4-1
clone size: .
J gene: TRBJ1-3
CDR3 protein: ASSQEGRARGNTIY

V gene: TRBV20-1
clone size: many
J gene: TRBJ2-1
CDR3 protein: SARGLAEINEQF

V gene: TRBV20-1
clone size: few
J gene: TRBJ2-7
CDR3 protein: SARNFGLAGSYEQY

V gene: TRBV2
clone size: many
J gene: TRBJ2-5
CDR3 protein: ASSEDFRETQY

V gene: TRBV6-9
clone size: few
J gene: TRBJ1-6
CDR3 protein: ASSYYRVDSPLH

V gene: TRBV20-1
clone size: many
J gene: TRBJ2-5
CDR3 protein: SARTKGLAGSQETQY

V gene: TRBV10-1
clone size: .
J gene: TRBJ2-7
CDR3 protein: ASSETGKEMGGEQY

V gene: TRBV2
clone size: many
J gene: TRBJ2-1
CDR3 protein: ASTQGGSGRWNEQF

V gene: TRBV5-1
clone size: many
J gene: TRBJ1-3
CDR3 protein: ASSQAGGGDTIY

V gene: TRBV29-1
clone size: few
J gene: TRBJ2-3
CDR3 protein: SVVGLAEPASSTDTQY

V gene: TRBV27
clone size: few
J gene: TRBJ2-3
CDR3 protein: ASSPTGVLSADTQY

V gene: TRBV4-1
clone size: few
J gene: TRBJ1-4
CDR3 protein: ASSPRFIGDEKLF

V gene: TRBV20-1
clone size: many
J gene: TRBJ2-5
CDR3 protein: SGRKDAQY

V gene: TRBV11-3
clone size: many
J gene: TRBJ1-1
CDR3 protein: ASRPFSRQGGRNTEAF

V gene: TRBV19
clone size: many
J gene: TRBJ1-5
CDR3 protein: ASSRQSYSNQPQH